This record covers a single TCR beta chain. This receptor's antigen is unknown. No base quality information exists; no much larger clone differs at one position. In the paper's terms, the time point label means: baseline before first vaccination. Vaccinee samples came from UK trials COV001 and COV002, including a single-blind randomized controlled phase 2/3 trial of AZD1222 (ChAdOx1 nCoV-19) in healthy adults. Trial participant PBMC samples were collected at day 0 and day 28 after the second dose for TCRbeta chain sequencing. The CDR3 regions of human TCRbeta chains were subjected to immunosequencing. In the source study's methods: TCRs in the repertoires were compared against a reference library of SARS-CoV-2-specific TCRs that had been generated with the MIRA antigen-specificity platform. Breadth was defined as the fraction of unique TCRs that were SARS-CoV-2-associated, and depth was defined as the fraction of total T cells that were SARS-CoV-2-associated. Using the MIRA data, each spike-specific TCR was assigned both to the spike region to which the TCR was reactive and to a CD4 or CD8 class. Log10-transformed breadth and depth values were compared by one-way ANOVA with Sidak's multiple comparisons tests. TCRdb provides this immuneACCESS table in a form limited to in-frame rearrangements. Some clones are lacking; in checked studies, under half of them reflect an unresolved V gene, and why the rest are absent is not known. V and J calls and clone size are copied from that table; D and trimming were computed from the DNA. For this sample the table gives under 100,000 clones, of which about 90% were detected only once. The ten largest account for approximately 15% of the sample.

The data were obtained in a study of T cell responses to AZD1222 COVID-19 vaccine (TCRdb year 2021). With respect to the entire study: AZD1222 recipients given second doses at about 4 weeks or at about 12 weeks were pooled, since spike-specific TCR depth and breadth were not found to differ between the two schedules. Enrollment into the trials was organized by age into subgroups of 18-55, 56-69 and 70-plus years, and those subgroups contained approximately 160, 26 and 62 TCR-sequenced participants, respectively. TCR sequencing covered more than 230 trial participants: approximately 200 given two doses of AZD1222 and about 26 given two doses of MenACWY control vaccine.

V was cut back by 3 bases and J by 0 bases, leaving a gap of 11 bases between them. Sequences KGHSH (CDR1) and LQKENI (CDR2) are obtained from the germline V gene. Including the terminal cysteine and phenylalanine, the CDR3 comprises 15 residues. The sequence is cut down to CDR3 DNA, 45 bases in frame from base 1. General study outcomes and caveats: Conclusions about previously exposed vaccinees were limited because only six AZD1222 recipients were SARS-CoV-2 seropositive at baseline. Vaccine-associated CD4 TCRs spanned the whole spike protein, with dominant responses in regions 160-218 and 743-854. Most participants were white British and females outnumbered males, and the authors suggested that clonal diversity may have been underestimated. The 56-69-year group was small, and its depth increase did not reach significance, likely because of low power. Reportedly, almost half of the unique spike-specific TCRs recognized epitopes lying outside the regions that are mutated in the B.1.351 and B.1.1.7 variants. After two AZD1222 doses, spike-specific TCR breadth and depth were significantly higher than at day 0 and than in MenACWY recipients. Because no day 14 peak-response samples were available, repertoires were characterized only after the peak T cell response.

The material was peripheral blood, obtained on day 0 of AZD1222 vaccination. The sequence links TRBV18 to TRBJ1-2; TRBD1 is a weak D gene call, 5 bases matching. The clonotype originates from an adult in good health. The sequenced DNA: TGTGCCAGCTCACCCATGGACATAGCTAACTATGGCTACACCTTC. It encodes CASSPMDIANYGYTF. This CDR3, with the reference TRBV18 and TRBJ1-2 proteins standing in past its ends, gives the full variable domain NAGVMQNPRHLVRRRGQEARLRCSPMKGHSHVYWYRQLPEEGLKFMVYLQKENIIDESGMPKERFSAEFPKEGPSILRIQQVVRGDSAAYFCASSPMDIANYGYTFGSGTRLTVV.